The following is a TCR beta chain sequence with its context. This CDR3 is 16 amino acids long. From germline, CDR1 is SGHKS and CDR2 YYEKEE (reference sequence). J lost 4 bases, V lost 0 bases, and 6 bases had no gene match. Per the study methods: Quantification of nucleated cells was approximated via reference gene primer amplification. Method: immunoSEQ multiplex PCR; TCRdb's copy keeps in-frame clones and lacks some. V, J and clone size derive from that table, while D and trimming were established from the DNA sequence. The sample includes about 20,000 clones, roughly nine tenths seen only once; the top ten take 3.5% to 5%. This specimen belongs to a study of blood T cell repertoires in COVID-19. On the study more broadly: COVID-19 samples, acute and convalescent, were from the United States, Italy and Spain. From T cells, B-cell-depleted T cells, or PBMCs came the material, which was cDNA or gDNA.

The sequenced material came from peripheral blood. This chain links TRBV5-5 with TRBJ1-1, with 10 positions matching TRBD1. The TCR originated in a human donor in a cohort sampled during active COVID-19. The CDR3 nucleotides read TGTGCCAGCAGCTTGGTGGGACAGGGGTCTTTCACTGAAGCTTTCTTT. Translation gives CASSLVGQGSFTEAFF.